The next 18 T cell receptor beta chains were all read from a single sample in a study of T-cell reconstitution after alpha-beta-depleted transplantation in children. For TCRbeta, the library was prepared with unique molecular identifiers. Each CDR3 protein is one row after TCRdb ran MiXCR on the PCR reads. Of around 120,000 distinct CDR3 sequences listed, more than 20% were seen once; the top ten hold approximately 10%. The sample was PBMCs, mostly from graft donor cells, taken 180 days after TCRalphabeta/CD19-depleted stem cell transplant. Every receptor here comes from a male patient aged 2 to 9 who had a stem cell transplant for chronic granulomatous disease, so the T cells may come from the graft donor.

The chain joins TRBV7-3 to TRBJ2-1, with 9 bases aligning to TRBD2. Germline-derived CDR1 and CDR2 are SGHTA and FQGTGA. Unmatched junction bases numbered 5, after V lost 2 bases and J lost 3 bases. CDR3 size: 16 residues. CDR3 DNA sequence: TGTGCCAGCAGCTTAGAGGGGACTAGCAGCTACAATGAGCAGTTCTTC. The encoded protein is CASSLEGTSSYNEQFF. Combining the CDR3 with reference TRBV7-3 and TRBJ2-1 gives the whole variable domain GAGVSQTPSNKVTEKGKYVELRCDPISGHTALYWYRQSLGQGPEFLIYFQGTGAADDSGLPNDRFFAVRPEGSVSTLKIQRTERGDSAVYLCASSLEGTSSYNEQFFGPGTRLTVL.

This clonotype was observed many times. The CDR3 sequence is CASSPLLTAVQFF. CDR3 in DNA: TGTGCCAGCAGCCCTCTATTGACCGCTGTGCAGTTCTTC. V gene TRBV14 combines with J gene TRBJ2-1; D remains ambiguous. This CDR3 has 13 amino acids. V lost 4 bases, J lost 12 bases, and 16 bases lay in between. Germline-derived CDR1 and CDR2 are SGHDN and FVKESK. The entire variable domain, with the rest obtained from reference TRBV14 and TRBJ2-1, is as follows: EAGVTQFPSHSVIEKGQTVTLRCDPISGHDNLYWYRRVMGKEIKFLLHFVKESKQDESGMPNNRFLAERTGGTYSTLKVQPAELEDSGVYFCASSPLLTAVQFFGPGTRLTVL.

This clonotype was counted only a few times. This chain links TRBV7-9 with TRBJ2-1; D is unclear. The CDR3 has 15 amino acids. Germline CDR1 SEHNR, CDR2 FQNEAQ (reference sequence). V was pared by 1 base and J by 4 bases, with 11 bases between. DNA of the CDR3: TGTGCCAGCAGCTTAGAGCCTTTGAGGTACAATGAGCAGTTCTTC. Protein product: CASSLEPLRYNEQFF.

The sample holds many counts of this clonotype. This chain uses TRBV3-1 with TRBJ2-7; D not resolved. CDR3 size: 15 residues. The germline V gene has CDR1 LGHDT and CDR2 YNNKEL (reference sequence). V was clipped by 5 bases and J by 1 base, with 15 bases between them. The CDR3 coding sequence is TGTGCCAGCAGCGAGACGGACCTCCTATCCTACGAGCAGTACTTC. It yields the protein CASSETDLLSYEQYF.

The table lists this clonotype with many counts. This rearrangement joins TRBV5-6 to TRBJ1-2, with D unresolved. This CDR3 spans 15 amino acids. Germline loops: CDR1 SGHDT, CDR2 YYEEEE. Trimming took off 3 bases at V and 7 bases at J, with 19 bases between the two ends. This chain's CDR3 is CASSSRAIKIGGYTF. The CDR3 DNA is TGTGCCAGCAGCTCCAGAGCTATCAAGATAGGTGGCTACACCTTC.

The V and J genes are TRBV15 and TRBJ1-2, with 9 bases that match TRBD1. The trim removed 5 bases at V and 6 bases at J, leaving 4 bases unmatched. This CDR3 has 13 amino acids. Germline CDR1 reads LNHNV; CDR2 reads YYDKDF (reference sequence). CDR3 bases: TGTGCCACCAGCCTGGACAGGGGCCATGGCTACACCTTC. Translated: CATSLDRGHGYTF. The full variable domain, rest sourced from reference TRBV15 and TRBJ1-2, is DAMVIQNPRYQVTQFGKPVTLSCSQTLNHNVMYWYQQKSSQAPKLLFHYYDKDFNNEADTPDNFQSRRPNTSFCFLDIRSPGLGDTAMYLCATSLDRGHGYTFGSGTRLTVV.

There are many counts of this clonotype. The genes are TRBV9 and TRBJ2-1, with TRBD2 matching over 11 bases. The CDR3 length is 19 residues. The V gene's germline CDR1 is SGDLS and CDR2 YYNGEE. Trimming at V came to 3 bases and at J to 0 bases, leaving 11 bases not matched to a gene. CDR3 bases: TGTGCCAGCAGCGAGGGACTAGCGGTTTTCGCGAGCTCCTACAATGAGCAGTTCTTC. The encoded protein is CASSEGLAVFASSYNEQFF.

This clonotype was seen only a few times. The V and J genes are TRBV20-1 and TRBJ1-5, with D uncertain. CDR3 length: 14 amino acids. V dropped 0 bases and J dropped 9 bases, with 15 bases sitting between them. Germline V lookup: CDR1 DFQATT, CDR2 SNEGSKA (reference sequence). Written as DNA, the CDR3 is TGCAGTGCTAGAGATCCGGTCGATAGCCGGCCCCAGCATTTT. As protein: CSARDPVDSRPQHF.

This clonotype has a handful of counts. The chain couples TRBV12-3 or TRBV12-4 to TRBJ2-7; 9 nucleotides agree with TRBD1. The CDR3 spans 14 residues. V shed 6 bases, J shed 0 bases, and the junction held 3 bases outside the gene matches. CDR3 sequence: CASRKTGGSYEQYF. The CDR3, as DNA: TGTGCCAGCAGAAAGACAGGGGGCTCCTACGAGCAGTACTTC.

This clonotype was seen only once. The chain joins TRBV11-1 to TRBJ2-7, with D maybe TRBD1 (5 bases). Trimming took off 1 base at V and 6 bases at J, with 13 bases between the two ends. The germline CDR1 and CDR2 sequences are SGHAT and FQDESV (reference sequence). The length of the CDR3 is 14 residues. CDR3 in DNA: TGTGCCAGCAGCTTAGACGGGCCCCAGGGCGAGCAGTACTTC. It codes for CASSLDGPQGEQYF.

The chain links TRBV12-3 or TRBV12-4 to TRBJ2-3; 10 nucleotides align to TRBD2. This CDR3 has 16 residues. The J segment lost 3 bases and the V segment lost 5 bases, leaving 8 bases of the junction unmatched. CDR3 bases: TGTGCCAGCAGTCCAAGTCCTAGCGGGAGTACAGATACGCAGTATTTT. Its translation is CASSPSPSGSTDTQYF.

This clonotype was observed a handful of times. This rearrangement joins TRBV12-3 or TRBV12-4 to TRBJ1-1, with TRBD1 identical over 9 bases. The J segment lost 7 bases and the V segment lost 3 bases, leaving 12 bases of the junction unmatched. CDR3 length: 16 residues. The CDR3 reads CASSLWTGTGNGEAFF. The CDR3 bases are TGTGCCAGCAGTTTGTGGACCGGGACAGGGAACGGTGAAGCTTTCTTT.

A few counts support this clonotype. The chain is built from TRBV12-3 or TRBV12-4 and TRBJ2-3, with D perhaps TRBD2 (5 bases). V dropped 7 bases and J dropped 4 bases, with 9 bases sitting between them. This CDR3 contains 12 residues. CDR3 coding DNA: TGTGCCAGCACCGGGAAGGCAGATACGCAGTATTTT. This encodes CASTGKADTQYF.

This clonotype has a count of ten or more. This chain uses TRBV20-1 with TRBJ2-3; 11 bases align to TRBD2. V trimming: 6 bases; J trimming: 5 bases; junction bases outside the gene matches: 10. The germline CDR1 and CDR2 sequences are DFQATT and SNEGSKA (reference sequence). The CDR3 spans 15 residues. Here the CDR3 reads CSARRELAGEDTQYF. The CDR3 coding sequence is TGCAGTGCGAGGCGAGAACTAGCGGGAGAAGATACGCAGTATTTT.

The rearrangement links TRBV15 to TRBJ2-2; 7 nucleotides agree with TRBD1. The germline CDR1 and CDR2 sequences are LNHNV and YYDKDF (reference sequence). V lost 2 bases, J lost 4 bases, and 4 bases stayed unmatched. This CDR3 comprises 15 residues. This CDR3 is CATSRQTGATGELFF. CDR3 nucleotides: TGTGCCACCAGCAGACAAACAGGGGCCACCGGGGAGCTGTTTTTT.

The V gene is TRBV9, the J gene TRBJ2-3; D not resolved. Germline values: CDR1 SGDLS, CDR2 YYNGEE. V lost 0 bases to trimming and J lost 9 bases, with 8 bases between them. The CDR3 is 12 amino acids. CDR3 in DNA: TGTGCCAGCAGCGTAGTATCAGGCACGCAGTATTTT. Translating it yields CASSVVSGTQYF.

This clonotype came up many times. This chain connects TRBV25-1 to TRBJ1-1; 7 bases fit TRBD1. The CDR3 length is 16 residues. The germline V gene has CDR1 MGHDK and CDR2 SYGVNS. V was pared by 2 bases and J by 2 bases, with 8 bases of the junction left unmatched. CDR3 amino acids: CASSEGGSGGNTEAFF. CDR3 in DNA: TGTGCCAGCAGTGAAGGAGGGTCAGGGGGTAACACTGAAGCTTTCTTT.

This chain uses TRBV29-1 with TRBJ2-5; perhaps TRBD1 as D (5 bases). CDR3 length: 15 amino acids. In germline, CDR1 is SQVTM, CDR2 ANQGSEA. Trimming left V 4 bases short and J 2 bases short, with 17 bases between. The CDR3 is CSVALPQGKQETQYF. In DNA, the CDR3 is TGCAGCGTTGCGCTTCCTCAGGGTAAACAAGAGACCCAGTACTTC.